Below are 26 T cell receptor beta chains sequenced from a single sample in a study of T cell changes during pregnancy in multiple sclerosis. Only in-frame clones appear in the TCRdb table, and some are missing; sequencing was by immunoSEQ multiplex PCR. This sample yields 35,000 to 45,000 clones, of which around nine tenths are seen a single time; 0.55% to 0.6% belongs to the top ten. The material sequenced was CD4+ T cells from peripheral blood mononuclear cells, taken in the first trimester of pregnancy. These receptors were collected from a female donor with multiple sclerosis, enrolled in a pregnancy study.

V is TRBV5-1 and J is TRBJ1-2; 8 bases are shared with TRBD1. Trimming cost V 0 bases and J 6 bases; bases outside gene matches: 7. This CDR3 is 15 amino acids long. The germline gives CDR1 SGHRS, CDR2 YFSETQ. The CDR3 DNA is TGCGCCAGCAGCTTGGCCGCCGGACAGGGCGATGGCTACACCTTC. It is translated as CASSLAAGQGDGYTF.

V and J are TRBV27 and TRBJ2-2, with 10 positions matching TRBD2. The J segment lost 2 bases and the V segment lost 6 bases, leaving 3 bases of the junction unmatched. Germline V gives CDR1 MNHEY, CDR2 SMNVEV (reference sequence). The CDR3 runs 15 residues. The CDR3 coding sequence is TGTGCCAGCAGGCCACTAGCGGGAAACACCGGGGAGCTGTTTTTT. Translation gives CASRPLAGNTGELFF.

The chain uses TRBV4-2 and TRBJ2-2; D is possibly TRBD2 (6 bases). The CDR3 has 14 residues. Germline-derived CDR1 and CDR2 are LGHNA and YNFKEQ. The V and J ends lost 1 base and 7 bases respectively, with 10 bases between them. The CDR3 sequence is CASSQAGDVGELFF. Here the CDR3 DNA reads TGTGCCAGCAGCCAAGCGGGAGACGTCGGGGAGCTGTTTTTT.

The chain joins TRBV29-1 to TRBJ2-7; 11 bases map to TRBD2. Germline V gene lookup returns CDR1 SQVTM and CDR2 ANQGSEA. Trimming at V came to 4 bases and at J to 4 bases, leaving 6 bases not matched to a gene. This CDR3 is 14 amino acids long. The DNA of the CDR3 is TGCAGCGTTGTCCCCCGGACTAGCGGGTACGAGCAGTACTTC. Translation: CSVVPRTSGYEQYF.

The rearrangement joins TRBV5-1 to TRBJ2-1, with TRBD2 matching 8 bases. Germline values: CDR1 SGHRS, CDR2 YFSETQ. The CDR3 is 15 amino acids. J gave up 5 bases and V 4 bases, and 8 bases lay outside the gene matches. This CDR3 reads CASSQRTSYNNEQFF. The DNA for the CDR3 is TGCGCCAGCAGCCAAAGGACTAGCTACAACAATGAGCAGTTCTTC.

The gene calls are TRBV2 and TRBJ2-5; D perhaps matches TRBD2 (7 bases). In germline, CDR1 is SNHLY, CDR2 FYNNEI. The CDR3 consists of 13 residues. V lost 3 bases and J lost 7, with 12 bases in between. CDR3 sequence (DNA): TGTGCCAGCAGTGAGGGAGGGGGATGGACCCAGTACTTC. Translated, it gives CASSEGGGWTQYF.

The V call is TRBV2, the J call TRBJ2-1; D gene uncertain. The CDR3 is made up of 13 amino acids. Per the germline V gene, CDR1 is SNHLY and CDR2 is FYNNEI. Deletions cut 0 bases from V and 9 bases from J, with 9 bases between. The CDR3 DNA reads TGTGCCAGCAGTGAAGCCAGGTATACTGAGCAGTTCTTC. Encoded protein: CASSEARYTEQFF.

The chain recombines TRBV6-1 with TRBJ1-1; possibly TRBD1 for D (6 bases). In germline, CDR1 is MNHNS, CDR2 SASEGT. The CDR3 contains 14 residues. V lost 4 bases and J lost 7, with 16 bases in between. The DNA of the CDR3 is TGTGCCAGCAGTGCCTTTAACAGGGCCCTTGAAGCTTTCTTT. Encoded protein: CASSAFNRALEAFF.

The chain has TRBV10-3 and TRBJ2-7, with 13 bases that match TRBD2. The CDR3 is 14 residues long. J gave up 3 bases and V 5 bases, and 1 base lay outside the gene matches. The V gene's germline CDR1 is ENHRY and CDR2 SYGVKD. The CDR3 coding sequence is TGTGCCATCAGTACTAGCGGGGGGGTCTACGAGCAGTACTTC. Its translation: CAISTSGGVYEQYF.

The chain couples TRBV30 to TRBJ2-5, with D possibly being TRBD1 (7 bases). Trimming stripped 3 bases from V and 5 bases from J, with 10 bases between. This CDR3 is 12 amino acids long. CDR1 is GTSNPN and CDR2 is SVGIG in the germline V gene (reference sequence). In DNA form, the CDR3 reads TGTGCCTGGAGGCCAGGGGGGGAGACCCAGTACTTC. It encodes CAWRPGGETQYF.

V gene TRBV2 combines with J gene TRBJ2-7, with D unresolved. V was pared by 2 bases and J by 0 bases, with 8 bases between. CDR1 and CDR2 (germline): SNHLY, FYNNEI. The CDR3 extends over 14 amino acids. This CDR3 reads CASSEHSNSYEQYF. In DNA, the CDR3 is TGTGCCAGCAGTGAACACAGCAACTCCTACGAGCAGTACTTC.

The V call is TRBV5-1, the J call TRBJ1-2; D not certain. V lost 2 bases, J lost 0 bases, and 8 bases lay in between. CDR1 SGHRS and CDR2 YFSETQ come from the germline V gene. This CDR3 contains 14 residues. CDR3 nucleotide sequence: TGCGCCAGCAGCTTACGGAGTACTAACTATGGCTACACCTTC. This gives the protein CASSLRSTNYGYTF.

This chain joins TRBV11-2 and TRBJ2-5, with TRBD2 matching 8 bases. Germline CDR1 and CDR2: SGHAT and FQNNGV. The V segment lost 3 bases and the J segment 5 bases; nucleotides outside the gene matches: 5. The CDR3 is made up of 14 amino acids. The CDR3 DNA reads as TGTGCCAGCAGCTTCCGGACTAGCTGGGAGACCCAGTACTTC. Translating it yields CASSFRTSWETQYF. The whole variable domain, remainder taken from reference TRBV11-2 and TRBJ2-5, is EAGVAQSPRYKIIEKRQSVAFWCNPISGHATLYWYQQILGQGPKLLIQFQNNGVVDDSQLPKDRFSAERLKGVDSTLKIQPAKLEDSAVYLCASSFRTSWETQYFGPGTRLLVL.

The gene calls are TRBV2 and TRBJ1-5; tentative D call: TRBD1 (5 bases). This CDR3 spans 17 amino acids. Trimming took off 4 bases at V and 3 bases at J, with 19 bases between the two ends. The germline V gene encodes CDR1 SNHLY and CDR2 FYNNEI. The CDR3 region has the DNA TGTGCCAGCAGTGGTTGGCAGGGCTTAGGGGCCAATCAGCCCCAGCATTTT. It encodes CASSGWQGLGANQPQHF.

The chain has TRBV6-1 and TRBJ1-1; 7 nucleotides agree with TRBD1. The CDR3 consists of 13 residues. CDR1 and CDR2 from the germline V gene are MNHNS and SASEGT. After removal of 10 bases from V and 4 bases from J, the junction contained 9 bases not matched to a gene. CDR3 residues: CATRDRAVTEAFF. DNA of the CDR3: TGTGCCACCCGAGACAGGGCTGTCACTGAAGCTTTCTTT.

DNA of the CDR3: TGTGCCAGCAGGGTTATAGCGGGAGGGCTAAACACCGGGGAGCTGTTTTTT. Translation gives CASRVIAGGLNTGELFF. The V call is TRBV28, the J call TRBJ2-2, with 11 bases matching TRBD2. This CDR3 contains 17 residues. Germline V gene data show CDR1 as MDHEN and CDR2 as SYDVKM. V trimming: 6 bases; J trimming: 2 bases; junction bases outside the gene matches: 8.

The rearrangement links TRBV5-4 to TRBJ1-2; 8 positions agree with TRBD1. After removal of 0 bases from V and 6 bases from J, the junction contained 4 bases not matched to a gene. There are 14 residues in the CDR3. Germline CDR1 and CDR2: SGHNT and YYREEE (reference sequence). The CDR3 loop reads CASSLGARGHGYTF. CDR3 in DNA: TGTGCCAGCAGCTTGGGTGCCAGGGGGCATGGCTACACCTTC. The whole variable domain, remainder taken from reference TRBV5-4 and TRBJ1-2, is ETGVTQSPTHLIKTRGQQVTLRCSSQSGHNTVSWYQQALGQGPQFIFQYYREEENGRGNFPPRFSGLQFPNYSSELNVNALELDDSALYLCASSLGARGHGYTFGSGTRLTVV.

The rearrangement joins TRBV14 to TRBJ2-7; TRBD1 matches at 9 bases. This CDR3 contains 13 residues. After removal of 3 bases from V and 5 bases from J, the junction contained 2 bases not matched to a gene. The germline gives CDR1 SGHDN, CDR2 FVKESK. The CDR3 loop is CASSHNRGHEQYF. The CDR3, as DNA: TGTGCCAGCAGCCACAACAGGGGGCACGAGCAGTACTTC.

The chain carries TRBV29-1 and TRBJ2-2; possibly TRBD1 for D (5 bases). The CDR3 has 14 amino acids. From germline, CDR1 is SQVTM and CDR2 ANQGSEA. V shed 6 bases and J shed 5 bases, with 16 bases lying between them. CDR3 coding DNA: TGCAGCGTGGCCGATGCAGGGAAAACCGGGGAGCTGTTTTTT. This sequence encodes CSVADAGKTGELFF.

This clone was counted a single time. The CDR3 is CASSPRPGQGGYGYTF. CDR3 sequence (DNA): TGTGCCAGTAGTCCTCGACCGGGACAGGGCGGCTATGGCTACACCTTC. The gene calls are TRBV19 and TRBJ1-2, with TRBD1 matching 9 bases. Per the germline V gene, CDR1 is LNHDA and CDR2 is SQIVND (reference sequence). The trim removed 5 bases at V and 4 bases at J, leaving 11 bases unmatched. CDR3 size: 16 residues.

The chain recombines TRBV5-1 with TRBJ1-6; TRBD1 matches at 8 bases. Losses at the gene ends were 0 bases for V and 12 bases for J; bases not matched to a gene: 5. Per germline, CDR1 SGHRS and CDR2 YFSETQ. The CDR3 is 14 residues long. The CDR3 loop is CASSLGQGAVPLHF. CDR3 nucleotide sequence: TGCGCCAGCAGCTTGGGTCAGGGGGCGGTACCCCTCCACTTT.

The chain has TRBV7-2 and TRBJ2-1; 10 positions agree with TRBD2. The J segment lost 1 base and the V segment lost 6 bases, leaving 9 bases of the junction unmatched. This CDR3 is built from 17 residues. Germline assignment: CDR1 SGHTA and CDR2 FQGNSA. The CDR3 DNA sequence: TGTGCCAGCAGTTCTACGGGAGCGGGGGGGTCCTACAATGAGCAGTTCTTC. Protein product: CASSSTGAGGSYNEQFF.

The CDR3 sequence: CATSRDRGGETQYF. DNA for the CDR3: TGTGCCACCAGCAGGGACAGGGGGGGGGAGACCCAGTACTTC. This chain uses TRBV15 with TRBJ2-5; 10 nucleotides agree with TRBD1. The ends lost 3 bases at V and 5 bases at J; junction bases unmatched: 3. Germline assignment: CDR1 LNHNV and CDR2 YYDKDF (reference sequence). The CDR3 is made up of 14 amino acids.

This chain connects TRBV7-9 to TRBJ2-5, with 10 bases aligning to TRBD1. Germline loops: CDR1 SEHNR, CDR2 FQNEAQ (reference sequence). This CDR3 has 18 amino acids. The J segment lost 5 bases and the V segment lost 5 bases, leaving 17 bases of the junction unmatched. The CDR3 DNA sequence: TGTGCCAGCAGCCCCCTTGCCCAATGGGACAGGGGTAAGGAGACCCAGTACTTC. This gives the protein CASSPLAQWDRGKETQYF.

This clone appeared once. This sequence joins TRBV2 and TRBJ1-1, with 8 bases that match TRBD1. V trimming: 1 base; J trimming: 1 base; junction bases outside the gene matches: 8. The CDR3 consists of 17 residues. Germline CDR1 and CDR2: SNHLY and FYNNEI. CDR3 bases: TGTGCCAGCAGTGAAGTATACGGGCAGGGGGCGAACACTGAAGCTTTCTTT. This codes for CASSEVYGQGANTEAFF.

CDR3 sequence (DNA): TGTGCCAGCTCACCGGGAACCGGGACTCTGGGCGGGCTTTTCTTT. It specifies CASSPGTGTLGGLFF. The chain combines TRBV18 with TRBJ1-1; D might be TRBD1 (5 bases). The CDR3 has 15 amino acids. Germline V gene lookup returns CDR1 KGHSH and CDR2 LQKENI. V lost 3 bases and J 13 bases, leaving 24 bases between the germline ends.